This T cell receptor beta chain was recorded in a study of identical twins. The CDR3 loop spans 14 amino acids. V lost 7 bases and J lost 5; bases outside the gene matches: 12. Germline V gives CDR1 DFQATT, CDR2 SNEGSKA (reference sequence). TCRdb re-called the 5' RACE reads with MiXCR, one entry per CDR3 protein. The sample lists fewer than 250,000 distinct CDR3 sequences; approximately 9% were seen once. Source material: memory (CD45RO+) T cells sorted from blood. The chain joins TRBV20-1 to TRBJ2-7; 9 bases are a match to TRBD2. This TCR was sampled from a woman aged 18-29 years in good health. The CDR3 sequence is CSVPGTSRVNEQYF. The CDR3 DNA reads TGCAGTGTTCCAGGGACTAGCCGAGTCAACGAGCAGTACTTC.